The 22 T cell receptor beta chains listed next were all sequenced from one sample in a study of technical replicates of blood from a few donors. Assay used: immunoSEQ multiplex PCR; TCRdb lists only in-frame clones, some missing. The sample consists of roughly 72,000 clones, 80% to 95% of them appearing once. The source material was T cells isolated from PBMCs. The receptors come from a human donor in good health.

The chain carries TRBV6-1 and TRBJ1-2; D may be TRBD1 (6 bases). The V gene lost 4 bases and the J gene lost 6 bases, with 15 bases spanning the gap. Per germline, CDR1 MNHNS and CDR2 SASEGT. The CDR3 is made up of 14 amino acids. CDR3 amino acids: CASSVTGRVDGYTF. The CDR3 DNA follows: TGTGCCAGCAGTGTTACAGGGAGGGTGGATGGCTACACCTTC.

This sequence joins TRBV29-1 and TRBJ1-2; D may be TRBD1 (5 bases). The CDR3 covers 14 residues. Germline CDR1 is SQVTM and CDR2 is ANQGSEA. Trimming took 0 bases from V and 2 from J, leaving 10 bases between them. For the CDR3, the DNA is TGCAGCGTTGAAGATCTTGGACACAACTATGGCTACACCTTC. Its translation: CSVEDLGHNYGYTF.

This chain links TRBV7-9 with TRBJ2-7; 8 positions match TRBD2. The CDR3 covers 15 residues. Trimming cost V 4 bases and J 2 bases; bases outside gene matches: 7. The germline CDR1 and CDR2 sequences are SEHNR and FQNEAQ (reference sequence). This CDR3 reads CASSSSGGIPYEQYF. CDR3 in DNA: TGTGCCAGCAGCTCCTCGGGGGGGATTCCCTACGAGCAGTACTTC. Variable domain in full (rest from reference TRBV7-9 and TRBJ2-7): DTGVSQNPRHKITKRGQNVTFRCDPISEHNRLYWYRQTLGQGPEFLTYFQNEAQLEKSRLLSDRFSAERPKGSFSTLEIQRTEQGDSAMYLCASSSSGGIPYEQYFGPGTRLTVT.

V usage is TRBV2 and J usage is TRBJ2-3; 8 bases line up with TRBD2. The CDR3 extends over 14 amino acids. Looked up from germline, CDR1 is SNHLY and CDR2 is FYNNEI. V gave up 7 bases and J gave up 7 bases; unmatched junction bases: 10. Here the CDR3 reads CASTHGRELNTQYF. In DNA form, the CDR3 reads TGTGCCAGCACCCACGGGAGGGAGCTAAATACGCAGTATTTT.

The CDR3 spells CASSLAGLAYNEQFF. The CDR3 coding sequence is TGTGCCAGCAGCTTAGCGGGACTGGCCTACAATGAGCAGTTCTTC. The chain couples TRBV5-8 to TRBJ2-1, with 7 bases matching TRBD2. Germline lookup yields CDR1 SGHTS and CDR2 YDEGEE. V was clipped by 2 bases and J by 2 bases; unmatched bases: 4. The CDR3 sequence is 15 residues long.

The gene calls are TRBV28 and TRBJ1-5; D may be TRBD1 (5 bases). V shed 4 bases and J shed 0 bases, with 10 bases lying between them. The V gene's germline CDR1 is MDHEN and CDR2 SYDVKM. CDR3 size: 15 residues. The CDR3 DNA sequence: TGTGCCAGCAGTTGGGGGGATTATAGCAATCAGCCCCAGCATTTT. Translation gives CASSWGDYSNQPQHF.

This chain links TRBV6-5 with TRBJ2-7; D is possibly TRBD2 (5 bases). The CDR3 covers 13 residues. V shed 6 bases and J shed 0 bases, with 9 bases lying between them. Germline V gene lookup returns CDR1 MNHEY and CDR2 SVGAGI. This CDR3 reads CASSNSVSYEQYF. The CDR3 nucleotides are TGTGCCAGCAGCAATAGCGTCTCCTACGAGCAGTACTTC.

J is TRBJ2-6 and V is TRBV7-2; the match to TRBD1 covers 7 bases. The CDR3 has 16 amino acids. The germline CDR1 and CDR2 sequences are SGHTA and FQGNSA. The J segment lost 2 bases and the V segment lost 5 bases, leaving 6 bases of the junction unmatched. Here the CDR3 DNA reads TGTGCCAGCAGCCCATCTACAGGGGCTGGGGCCAACGTCCTGACTTTC. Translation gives CASSPSTGAGANVLTF.

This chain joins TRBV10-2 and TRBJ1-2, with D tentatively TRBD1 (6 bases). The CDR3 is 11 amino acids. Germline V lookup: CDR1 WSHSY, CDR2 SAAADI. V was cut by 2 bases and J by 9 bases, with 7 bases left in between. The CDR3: CASSEQGRYTF. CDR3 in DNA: TGCGCCAGCAGTGAGCAGGGGCGCTACACCTTC.

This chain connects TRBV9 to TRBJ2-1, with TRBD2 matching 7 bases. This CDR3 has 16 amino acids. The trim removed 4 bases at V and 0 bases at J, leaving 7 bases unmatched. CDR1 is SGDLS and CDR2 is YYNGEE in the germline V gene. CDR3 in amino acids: CASSPTSALSYNEQFF. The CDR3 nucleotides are TGTGCCAGCAGCCCTACTAGCGCTCTCTCCTACAATGAGCAGTTCTTC.

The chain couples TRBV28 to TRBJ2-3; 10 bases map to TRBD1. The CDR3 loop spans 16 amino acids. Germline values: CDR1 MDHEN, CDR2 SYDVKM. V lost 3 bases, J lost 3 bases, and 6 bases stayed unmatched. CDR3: CASSLAGQGTTDTQYF. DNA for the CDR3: TGTGCCAGCAGTTTGGCGGGACAGGGGACGACAGATACGCAGTATTTT.

CDR3 bases: TGCAGCGTTGATAGAGCGGGAGGGTCCGGGGAGCTGTTTTTT. It yields the protein CSVDRAGGSGELFF. The genes are TRBV29-1 and TRBJ2-2; 10 bases align to TRBD2. From germline, CDR1 is SQVTM and CDR2 ANQGSEA. The CDR3 contains 14 residues. The V and J ends lost 3 bases and 6 bases, in that order; junction bases with no gene match: 4.

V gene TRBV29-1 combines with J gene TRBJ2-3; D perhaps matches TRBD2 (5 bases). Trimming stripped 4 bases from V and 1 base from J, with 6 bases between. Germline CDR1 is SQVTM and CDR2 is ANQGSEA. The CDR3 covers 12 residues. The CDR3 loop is CSVVGGTDTQYF. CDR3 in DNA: TGCAGCGTTGTCGGGGGCACAGATACGCAGTATTTT.

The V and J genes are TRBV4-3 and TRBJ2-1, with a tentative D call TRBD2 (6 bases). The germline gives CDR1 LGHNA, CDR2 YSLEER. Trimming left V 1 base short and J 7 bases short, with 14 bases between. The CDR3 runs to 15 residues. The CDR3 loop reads CASSQGPAGLNEQFF. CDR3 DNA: TGCGCCAGCAGCCAAGGTCCAGCGGGCCTGAATGAGCAGTTCTTC.

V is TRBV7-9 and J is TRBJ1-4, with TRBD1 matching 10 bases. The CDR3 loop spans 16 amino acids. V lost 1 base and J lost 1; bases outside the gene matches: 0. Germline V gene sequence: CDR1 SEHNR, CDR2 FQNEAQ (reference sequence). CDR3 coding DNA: TGTGCCAGCAGCTTAGGGACAGGGGGAACTAATGAAAAACTGTTTTTT. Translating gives CASSLGTGGTNEKLFF.

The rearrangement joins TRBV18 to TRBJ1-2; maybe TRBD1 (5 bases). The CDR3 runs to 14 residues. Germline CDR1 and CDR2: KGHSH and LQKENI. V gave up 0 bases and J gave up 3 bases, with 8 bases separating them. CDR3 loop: CASSPPSGHYGYTF. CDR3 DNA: TGTGCCAGCTCACCACCGTCAGGGCACTATGGCTACACCTTC.

The CDR3 sequence is CASSIPRTAFYGYTF. Here the CDR3 DNA reads TGTGCCAGTAGTATTCCCCGGACAGCGTTCTATGGCTACACCTTC. V is TRBV19 and J is TRBJ1-2; weak D call: TRBD1 (6 bases). There are 15 residues in the CDR3. Germline V gene sequence: CDR1 LNHDA, CDR2 SQIVND (reference sequence). Trimming took 3 bases from V and 4 from J, leaving 15 bases between them.

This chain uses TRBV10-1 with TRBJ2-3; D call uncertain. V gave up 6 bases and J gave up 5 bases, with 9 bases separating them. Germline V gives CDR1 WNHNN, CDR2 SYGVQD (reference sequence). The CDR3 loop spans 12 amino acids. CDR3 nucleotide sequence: TGCGCCAGCAGCCAATTTGTAGATACGCAGTATTTT. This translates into CASSQFVDTQYF.

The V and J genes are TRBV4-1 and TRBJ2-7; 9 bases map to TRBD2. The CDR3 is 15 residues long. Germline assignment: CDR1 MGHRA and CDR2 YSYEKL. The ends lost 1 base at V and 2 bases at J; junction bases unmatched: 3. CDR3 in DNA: TGCGCCAGCAGCCAAGGGCTAGCGGGGCCCTACGAGCAGTACTTC. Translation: CASSQGLAGPYEQYF.

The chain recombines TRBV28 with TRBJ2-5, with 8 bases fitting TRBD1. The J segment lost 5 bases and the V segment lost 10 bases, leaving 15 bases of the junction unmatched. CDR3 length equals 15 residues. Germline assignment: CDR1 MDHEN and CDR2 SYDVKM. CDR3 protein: CAILPAGGSWETQYF. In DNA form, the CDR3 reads TGTGCCATCCTGCCGGCAGGGGGCAGTTGGGAGACCCAGTACTTC. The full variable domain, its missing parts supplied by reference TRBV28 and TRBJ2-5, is DVKVTQSSRYLVKRTGEKVFLECVQDMDHENMFWYRQDPGLGLRLIYFSYDVKMKEKGDIPEGYSVSREKKERFSLILESASTNQTSMYLCAILPAGGSWETQYFGPGTRLLVL.

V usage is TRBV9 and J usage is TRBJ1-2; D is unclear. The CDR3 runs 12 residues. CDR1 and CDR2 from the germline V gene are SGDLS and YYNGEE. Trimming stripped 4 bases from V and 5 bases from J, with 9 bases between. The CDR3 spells CASSSGEYGYTF. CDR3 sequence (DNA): TGTGCCAGCAGCTCCGGGGAGTATGGCTACACCTTC.

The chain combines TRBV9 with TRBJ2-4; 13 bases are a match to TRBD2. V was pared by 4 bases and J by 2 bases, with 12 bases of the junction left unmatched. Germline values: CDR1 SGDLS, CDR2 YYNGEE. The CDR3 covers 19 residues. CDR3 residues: CASSSGLAGEGWTKNIQYF. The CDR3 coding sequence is TGTGCCAGCAGCTCAGGACTAGCGGGAGAGGGGTGGACCAAAAACATTCAGTACTTC. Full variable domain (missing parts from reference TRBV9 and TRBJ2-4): DSGVTQTPKHLITATGQRVTLRCSPRSGDLSVYWYQQSLDQGLQFLIQYYNGEERAKGNILERFSAQQFPDLHSELNLSSLELGDSALYFCASSSGLAGEGWTKNIQYFGAGTRLSVL.